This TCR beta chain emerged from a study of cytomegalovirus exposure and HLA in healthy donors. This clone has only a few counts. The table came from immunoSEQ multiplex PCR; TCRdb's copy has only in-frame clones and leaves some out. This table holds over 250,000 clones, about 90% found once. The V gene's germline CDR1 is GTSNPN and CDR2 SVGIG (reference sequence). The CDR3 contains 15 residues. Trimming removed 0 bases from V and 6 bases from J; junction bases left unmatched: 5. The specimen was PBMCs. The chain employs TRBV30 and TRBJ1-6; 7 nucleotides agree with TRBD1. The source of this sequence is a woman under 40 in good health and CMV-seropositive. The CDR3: CAWSVRGQSNSPLHF. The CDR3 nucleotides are TGTGCCTGGAGTGTACGGGGACAGAGTAATTCACCCCTCCACTTT.